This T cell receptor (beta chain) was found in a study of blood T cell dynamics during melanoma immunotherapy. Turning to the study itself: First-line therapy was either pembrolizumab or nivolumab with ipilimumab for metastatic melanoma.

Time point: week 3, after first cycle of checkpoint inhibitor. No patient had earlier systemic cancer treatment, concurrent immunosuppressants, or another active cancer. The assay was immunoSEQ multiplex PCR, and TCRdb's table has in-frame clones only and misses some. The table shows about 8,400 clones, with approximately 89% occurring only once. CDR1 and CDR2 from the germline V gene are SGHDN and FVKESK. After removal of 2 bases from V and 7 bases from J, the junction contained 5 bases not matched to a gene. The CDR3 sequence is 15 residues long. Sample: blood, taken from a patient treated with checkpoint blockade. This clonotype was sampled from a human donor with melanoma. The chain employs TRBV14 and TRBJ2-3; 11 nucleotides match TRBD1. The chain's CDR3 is CASSQRTGGMNTQYF. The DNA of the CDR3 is TGTGCCAGCAGCCAAAGGACAGGGGGCATGAATACGCAGTATTTT.